These 22 T cell receptor beta chains were all obtained from the same sample, sequenced in a study of Ad26.COV2.S vaccination and SARS-CoV-2 variants. Treatment indicated: around 19 received Ad26.COV2.S at low or high dose, single or two shots; 5 received placebo; per-sample allocation not given. Samples were taken on day 63 after the first vaccine or placebo injection. Sequencing was performed with immunoSEQ multiplex PCR; in TCRdb, only in-frame clones are kept and a portion is missing. In the table there are hundreds of thousands of clones, more than 75% of which are singletons. Sequencing was performed on peripheral blood, taken in a trial of Ad26.COV2.S vaccine versus placebo. Receptors were obtained from a person aged 18-60 years who received the Ad26.COV2.S COVID-19 vaccine or a placebo.

The chain has TRBV27 and TRBJ1-2; TRBD1 is a possible D gene (5 bases). Germline CDR1 MNHEY, CDR2 SMNVEV (reference sequence). The V end lost 5 bases, the J end lost 7 bases, and 26 bases lay between the germline ends. CDR3 length equals 17 residues. CDR3 sequence (DNA): TGTGCCAGCAGTCTCCTACCCCCCGGCGGGGGGTTAGGTGGCTACACCTTC. The encoded protein is CASSLLPPGGGLGGYTF.

This chain links TRBV19 with TRBJ1-5; D is possibly TRBD1 (6 bases). V was shortened by 6 bases and J by 5 bases, with 14 bases between the two germline ends. The CDR3 has 14 amino acids. Germline V gene sequence: CDR1 LNHDA, CDR2 SQIVND (reference sequence). CDR3 loop: CASSPQQGHQPQHF. Here the CDR3 DNA reads TGTGCCAGTAGCCCACAGCAGGGGCATCAGCCCCAGCATTTT.

V gene TRBV5-1 combines with J gene TRBJ2-5, with 9 bases lining up with TRBD1. CDR1 SGHRS and CDR2 YFSETQ come from the germline V gene. The J segment lost 3 bases and the V segment lost 7 bases, leaving 7 bases of the junction unmatched. The CDR3 covers 14 residues. Written as DNA, the CDR3 is TGCGCCAGCGGCTCCGGGACAGGGAAAGAGACCCAGTACTTC. Its translation is CASGSGTGKETQYF.

A word on this clone: A much larger clone lies one base from this, so it may be a read error. V gene TRBV4-3 combines with J gene TRBJ1-2; D remains ambiguous. Germline V gene sequence: CDR1 LGHNA, CDR2 YSLEER. Deletions cut 1 base from V and 4 bases from J, with 7 bases between. The CDR3 has 13 amino acids. The CDR3 loop is CASSQGRTYGYTF. The CDR3 DNA is TGCGCCAGCAGCCAAGGACGGACCTATGGCTACACCTTC.

CDR3 DNA sequence: TGTGCCAGCAGCTATGGGGCACGGACCTACGAGCAGTACTTC. It yields the protein CASSYGARTYEQYF. V and J are TRBV6-5 and TRBJ2-7, with D perhaps TRBD1 (5 bases). V lost 6 bases and J 2 bases, leaving 14 bases between the germline ends. Germline V lookup: CDR1 MNHEY, CDR2 SVGAGI. CDR3 length: 14 amino acids.

The chain has TRBV6-5 and TRBJ2-7, with 10 bases aligning to TRBD1. The germline V gene encodes CDR1 MNHEY and CDR2 SVGAGI. The trim removed 6 bases at V and 2 bases at J, leaving 4 bases unmatched. The CDR3 covers 14 residues. In nucleotides, the CDR3 is TGTGCCAGCAGAGACAGGGGGCGAGCCTACGAGCAGTACTTC. Protein sequence: CASRDRGRAYEQYF.

This sequence joins TRBV15 and TRBJ2-7; 7 bases align to TRBD1. CDR3 length equals 17 residues. J was trimmed by 3 bases and V by 0 bases; bases with no gene match: 11. The germline V gene encodes CDR1 LNHNV and CDR2 YYDKDF (reference sequence). The CDR3 loop reads CATSRDPPDREGYEQYF. The DNA for the CDR3 is TGTGCCACCAGCAGAGACCCCCCCGACAGGGAAGGCTACGAGCAGTACTTC. The full variable domain, rest sourced from reference TRBV15 and TRBJ2-7, is DAMVIQNPRYQVTQFGKPVTLSCSQTLNHNVMYWYQQKSSQAPKLLFHYYDKDFNNEADTPDNFQSRRPNTSFCFLDIRSPGLGDTAMYLCATSRDPPDREGYEQYFGPGTRLTVT.

The rearrangement uses TRBV7-6 and TRBJ2-5, with D uncertain. In germline, CDR1 is SGHVS, CDR2 FNYEAQ. CDR3 length equals 15 residues. The germline V and J ends were trimmed by 2 bases and 4 bases, with 14 bases remaining between them. CDR3 protein: CASSLNPGRRETQYF. The CDR3 DNA sequence: TGTGCCAGCAGCTTAAACCCCGGGCGACGAGAGACCCAGTACTTC.

The chain joins TRBV6-2 or TRBV6-3 to TRBJ1-6, with no clear D. CDR1 is MNHEY and CDR2 is SVGEGT in the germline V gene. The CDR3 is 15 residues long. The V end was cut by 4 bases, the J end by 6 bases, with 13 bases between. The CDR3 DNA reads TGTGCCAGCAGTTCCAGGACGGAGATTAATTCACCCCTCCACTTT. Translating gives CASSSRTEINSPLHF.

J is TRBJ1-6 and V is TRBV4-3; unclear D gene. CDR3 size: 17 residues. V gave up 1 base and J gave up 8 bases, with 18 bases separating them. The germline gives CDR1 LGHNA, CDR2 YSLEER. CDR3 protein: CASSQAGVAFGDSPLHF. The CDR3 DNA sequence: TGCGCCAGCAGCCAAGCTGGGGTTGCCTTTGGAGATTCACCCCTCCACTTT.

V is TRBV6-4 and J is TRBJ2-1; a weak D match, TRBD2 (5 bases). The length of the CDR3 is 15 residues. V lost 0 bases, J lost 5 bases, and 11 bases lay in between. Germline CDR1 reads MRHNA; CDR2 reads SNTAGT. Written as DNA, the CDR3 is TGTGCCAGCAGTGACTCGGCTGAAGCGGACAATGAGCAGTTCTTC. Its translation: CASSDSAEADNEQFF.

The genes are TRBV7-2 and TRBJ1-2, with D possibly TRBD1 on 5 matching bases. Trimming stripped 4 bases from V and 7 bases from J, with 16 bases between. Germline lookup yields CDR1 SGHTA and CDR2 FQGNSA. This CDR3 is 14 amino acids long. The CDR3 here is CASSSRDGRGGYTF. The CDR3 bases are TGTGCCAGCAGCTCCCGGGACGGACGCGGTGGCTACACCTTC.

CDR3 residues: CASNEPGQGIYGYTF. The CDR3 DNA is TGTGCCAGCAACGAGCCGGGACAGGGGATCTATGGCTACACCTTC. The chain has TRBV6-6 and TRBJ1-2; 10 bases are a match to TRBD1. The CDR3 extends over 15 amino acids. Trimming removed 7 bases from V and 4 bases from J; junction bases left unmatched: 9. Germline values: CDR1 MNHNY, CDR2 SVGAGI (reference sequence).

The gene calls are TRBV7-9 and TRBJ1-2; no clear D. The CDR3 has 16 amino acids. Trimming stripped 0 bases from V and 0 bases from J, with 11 bases between. CDR1 is SEHNR, CDR2 FQNEAQ, per germline (reference sequence). CDR3 in amino acids: CASSLAGLQSNYGYTF. DNA for the CDR3: TGTGCCAGCAGCTTAGCGGGATTACAGTCTAACTATGGCTACACCTTC.

V and J are TRBV5-6 and TRBJ2-7, with D possibly being TRBD1 (6 bases). V was pared by 8 bases and J by 2 bases, with 8 bases between. This CDR3 has 11 amino acids. The germline CDR1 and CDR2 sequences are SGHDT and YYEEEE. The CDR3 DNA is TGTGCCAGTACAGGGCCCTACGAGCAGTACTTC. It codes for CASTGPYEQYF.

The J gene is TRBJ2-7, the V gene TRBV9, with 9 bases fitting TRBD1. Looked up from germline, CDR1 is SGDLS and CDR2 is YYNGEE. This CDR3 spans 13 amino acids. V lost 3 bases, J lost 3 bases, and 1 base stayed unmatched. CDR3 loop: CASSGGQGYEQYF. The CDR3 DNA is TGTGCCAGCAGCGGGGGACAGGGCTACGAGCAGTACTTC.

This sequence joins TRBV6-5 and TRBJ2-2, with TRBD2 as a possible D gene (5 bases). There are 15 residues in the CDR3. The V end lost 5 bases, the J end lost 2 bases, and 12 bases lay between the germline ends. Germline CDR1 reads MNHEY; CDR2 reads SVGAGI. The CDR3 reads CASSPLTGNTGELFF. CDR3 coding DNA: TGTGCCAGCAGTCCCCTCACGGGAAACACCGGGGAGCTGTTTTTT.

The chain recombines TRBV7-9 with TRBJ1-2; TRBD1 agrees at 10 bases. The J segment lost 2 bases and the V segment lost 0 bases, leaving 3 bases of the junction unmatched. Per the germline V gene, CDR1 is SEHNR and CDR2 is FQNEAQ (reference sequence). CDR3 size: 16 residues. In nucleotides, the CDR3 is TGTGCCAGCAGCTTAGCGGGGGACAGGGGAAACTATGGCTACACCTTC. This sequence encodes CASSLAGDRGNYGYTF.

This clone was recorded only once. This chain connects TRBV6-5 to TRBJ2-7; TRBD1 aligns across 8 bases. The CDR3 is made up of 11 amino acids. Germline CDR1 is MNHEY and CDR2 is SVGAGI. Trimming removed 9 bases from V and 3 bases from J; junction bases left unmatched: 1. CDR3: CASGQGYEQYF. As DNA, the CDR3 is TGTGCCAGTGGACAGGGCTACGAGCAGTACTTC.

The CDR3 region has the DNA TGTGCCAGCAGTTTTGACACTCTTAATCAGCCCCAGCATTTT. Translating it yields CASSFDTLNQPQHF. The chain has TRBV6-5 and TRBJ1-5, with no clear D. Germline CDR1 MNHEY, CDR2 SVGAGI. The CDR3 is 14 residues long. V was shortened by 4 bases and J by 4 bases, with 11 bases between the two germline ends.

The chain uses TRBV12-5 and TRBJ2-5; perhaps TRBD2 as D (6 bases). V dropped 1 base and J dropped 5 bases, with 8 bases sitting between them. CDR3 length: 13 residues. The germline CDR1 and CDR2 sequences are LGHNT and FRNRAP. The CDR3, as DNA: TGTGCTAGTGGTTTGGCAGGGAGGGAGACCCAGTACTTC. Residues: CASGLAGRETQYF.

This chain uses TRBV7-2 with TRBJ1-5, with D possibly being TRBD1 (6 bases). The CDR3 length is 13 residues. V was pared by 8 bases and J by 7 bases, with 15 bases between. Germline loops: CDR1 SGHTA, CDR2 FQGNSA. In nucleotides, the CDR3 is TGTGCCAGCGGGTCCGCGACAGGCCAGCCCCAGCATTTT. Protein sequence: CASGSATGQPQHF. Full variable domain (outside the CDR3, taken from reference TRBV7-2 and TRBJ1-5): GAGVSQSPSNKVTEKGKDVELRCDPISGHTALYWYRQSLGQGLEFLIYFQGNSAPDKSGLPSDRFSAERTGGSVSTLTIQRTQQEDSAVYLCASGSATGQPQHFGDGTRLSIL.